The clone carrying this T cell receptor beta chain was seen many times. These data originate in a study of T-cell reconstitution after alpha-beta-depleted transplantation in children. Trimming left V 1 base short and J 4 bases short, with 23 bases between. Germline V gene lookup returns CDR1 DFQATT and CDR2 SNEGSKA (reference sequence). This CDR3 spans 18 amino acids. TCRbeta library preparation incorporated unique molecular identifiers. MiXCR was run by TCRdb on the PCR reads, yielding one entry per CDR3 protein. This table holds 80,000 to 95,000 distinct CDR3 sequences, roughly 8% found once. This specimen consisted of PBMCs from the stem cell graft donor, obtained from the stem cell graft. The receptor comes from a human donor who donated a stem cell graft to a child with congenital amegakaryocytic thrombocytopenia. V is TRBV20-1 and J is TRBJ1-3; TRBD1 might be the D (6 bases). CDR3 nucleotides: TGCAGTGCTAGAGTGAAGGACAGCCCAGGACGGGGGGGAAACACCATATATTTT. It codes for CSARVKDSPGRGGNTIYF.